This TCR beta chain was captured in a study of technical replicates of blood from a handful of donors. Looked up from germline, CDR1 is SSHAT and CDR2 is FNYEAQ (reference sequence). CDR3 length: 13 residues. V shed 3 bases and J shed 7 bases, with 10 bases lying between them. Data came from immunoSEQ multiplex PCR; TCRdb stores just in-frame clones and leaves some out. Among about 99,000 clones, 95% were seen once, and the ten largest hold just over 0.2%. Specimen: T cells isolated from PBMCs. This chain links TRBV7-7 with TRBJ2-1; D is unclear. The sequence was collected from a human donor in good health. The CDR3 spells CASSLTGDNEQFF. The CDR3 region has the DNA TGTGCCAGCAGCTTGACTGGAGATAATGAGCAGTTCTTC.